This is a list of T cell receptor beta chains from one sample in a study of response to subunit inactivated influenza vaccine. TCRdb analysed the RT-PCR reads with MiXCR anew, one entry per CDR3 protein. The data hold under 550,000 distinct CDR3 sequences, with approximately 7.8% observed a single time. The sequences come from PBMCs from blood, collected less than 30 months after vaccination. Every receptor here comes from a man in his fifties or sixties who received an inactivated influenza vaccine. Both conserved end residues are part of each CDR3. A D gene is named only where the DNA matches it firmly. Expanded clones are given a class, and other clones once, few, many or no size at all.

>TRBV7-2|few|TRBJ1-2|TRBD1
CASSLGTGTGAYTF
TGTGCCAGCAGCTTGGGGACAGGGACGGGTGCCTACACCTTC
>TRBV29-1|many|TRBJ2-7|NA
CSVAGNLYEQYF
TGCAGCGTTGCAGGGAACCTCTACGAGCAGTACTTC
>TRBV5-6|many|TRBJ1-1|TRBD1
CASSWGQGLSEAFF
TGTGCCAGCAGCTGGGGACAGGGCCTATCCGAAGCTTTCTTT
>TRBV25-1|many|TRBJ2-5|NA
CASSGGQETQYF
TGTGCCAGCAGTGGAGGACAAGAGACCCAGTACTTC
>TRBV7-2|few|TRBJ2-7|TRBD2
CASSRTSGGASYEQYF
TGTGCCAGCAGCCGCACTAGCGGGGGGGCCTCCTACGAGCAGTACTTC
>TRBV12-3/TRBV12-4|many|TRBJ1-3|NA
CASTSSGNTIYF
TGTGCCAGCACCTCCTCTGGAAACACCATATATTTT
>TRBV7-2|many|TRBJ2-1|NA
CASSLGRGGEQFF
TGTGCCAGCAGCTTAGGGAGAGGGGGTGAGCAGTTCTTC
>TRBV5-1|NA|TRBJ1-2|NA
CASSSEGSGGYTF
TGCGCCAGCAGCTCGGAGGGGTCCGGTGGCTACACCTTC
>TRBV12-3/TRBV12-4|few|TRBJ2-5|NA
CASSKARSQETQYF
TGTGCCAGCAGCAAGGCTCGGAGCCAAGAGACCCAGTACTTC
>TRBV24-1|NA|TRBJ2-1|TRBD2
CAVSREGHYNEQFF
TGTGCCGTATCTAGGGAGGGCCATTACAATGAGCAGTTCTTC
>TRBV12-3/TRBV12-4|many|TRBJ2-1|TRBD2
CASSLRGGNEQFF
TGTGCCAGCAGTTTACGCGGGGGGAATGAGCAGTTCTTC
>TRBV24-1|many|TRBJ2-3|NA
CATSDLQGATDTQYF
TGTGCCACCAGTGATTTGCAGGGAGCCACAGATACGCAGTATTTT
>TRBV3-1|many|TRBJ2-3|NA
CASSHWDRHTQYF
TGTGCCAGCAGCCATTGGGACCGCCATACGCAGTATTTT
>TRBV4-2|NA|TRBJ2-5|TRBD1
CASSQSSSGTGSKETQYF
TGTGCCAGCAGCCAATCATCCTCCGGGACAGGGAGCAAAGAGACCCAGTACTTC
>TRBV10-3|many|TRBJ2-4|NA
CAISESGRKNIQYF
TGTGCCATCAGTGAGTCCGGCAGGAAAAACATTCAGTACTTC
>TRBV21-1|many|TRBJ2-7|NA
CASSNIGTGCCEQYF
TGTGCCAGCAGCAATATTGGGACAGGATGTTGCGAGCAGTACTTC
>TRBV20-1|NA|TRBJ2-7|TRBD1
CSARTRTGGYEQYF
TGCAGTGCTAGGACCCGGACAGGGGGCTACGAGCAGTACTTC
>TRBV9|few|TRBJ2-2|NA
CASSVGWTGELFF
TGTGCCAGCAGCGTCGGATGGACCGGGGAGCTGTTTTTT
>TRBV7-8|NA|TRBJ1-4|TRBD1
CASSLARGQANEKLFF
TGTGCCAGCAGCTTAGCGAGGGGACAGGCTAATGAAAAACTGTTTTTT
>TRBV10-3|many|TRBJ2-3|NA
CAISESTGRRTDTQYF
TGTGCCATCAGTGAGTCGACGGGGCGTCGCACAGATACGCAGTATTTT
>TRBV10-3|many|TRBJ2-1|TRBD2
CAISEMVAGGEEQFF
TGTGCCATCAGTGAGATGGTAGCGGGAGGAGAAGAACAGTTCTTC
>TRBV3-1|NA|TRBJ2-1|TRBD2
CASSQSGTSGSNEQFF
TGTGCCAGCAGCCAATCTGGGACTAGCGGGAGTAATGAGCAGTTCTTC
>TRBV4-3|few|TRBJ2-1|NA
CASSEQPQIYNEQFF
TGCGCCAGCAGCGAACAGCCGCAGATCTACAATGAGCAGTTCTTC
>TRBV14|NA|TRBJ1-6|TRBD1
CASSRTGDFTPLHF
TGTGCCAGCAGCCGTACAGGGGACTTTACTCCCCTCCACTTT
>TRBV11-2|many|TRBJ2-2|NA
CASSLSFAGELFF
TGTGCCAGCAGCTTATCTTTCGCCGGGGAGCTGTTTTTT
>TRBV5-1|NA|TRBJ2-1|NA
CASSWPEDGSSYNEQFF
TGCGCCAGCAGCTGGCCAGAGGACGGGAGCTCCTACAATGAGCAGTTCTTC
>TRBV6-1|few|TRBJ2-7|TRBD1
CASRGQIITYEQYF
TGTGCCAGCAGGGGACAGATTATTACCTACGAGCAGTACTTC
>TRBV20-1|NA|TRBJ2-1|TRBD2
CSARMRKLAGRYNEQFF
TGCAGTGCTAGGATGCGGAAACTAGCGGGCCGTTACAATGAGCAGTTCTTC
>TRBV7-6|NA|TRBJ2-2|NA
CASSGTGTYNTGELFF
TGTGCCAGCAGCGGGACCGGGACCTATAACACCGGGGAGCTGTTTTTT
>TRBV10-3|many|TRBJ1-5|NA
CAISDQSQGRRQPQHF
TGTGCCATCAGTGATCAGAGCCAGGGGAGGAGGCAGCCCCAGCATTTT
>TRBV6-2/TRBV6-3|few|TRBJ1-5|NA
CASRRPFLDQPQHF
TGTGCCAGCAGACGCCCCTTCCTGGACCAGCCCCAGCATTTT
>TRBV3-1|many|TRBJ2-7|NA
CASSRNSGDYEQYF
TGTGCCAGCAGCCGGAATAGCGGAGACTACGAGCAGTACTTC
>TRBV10-3|once|TRBJ2-1|TRBD2
CAISGTSGREAYNEQFF
TGTGCCATCAGTGGGACTAGCGGGAGGGAGGCCTACAATGAGCAGTTCTTC
>TRBV6-1|NA|TRBJ2-7|TRBD2
CASLSRTSGYEQYF
TGTGCCAGCCTGTCGAGGACTAGCGGCTACGAGCAGTACTTC
>TRBV7-9|many|TRBJ2-1|TRBD2
CASSSQTSGRYNEQFF
TGTGCCAGCAGCTCCCAGACTAGCGGGAGATACAATGAGCAGTTCTTC
>TRBV21-1|few|TRBJ2-5|NA
CASSKSRIQETQYF
TGTGCCAGCAGCAAATCGCGGATCCAAGAGACCCAGTACTTC
>TRBV5-1|many|TRBJ2-6|TRBD2
CASSPESGIRGSGANVLTF
TGCGCCAGCAGCCCAGAGAGCGGGATAAGAGGCTCTGGGGCCAACGTCCTGACTTTC
>TRBV6-2/TRBV6-3|many|TRBJ2-2|NA
CASSKGQNTGELFF
TGTGCCAGCAGTAAGGGACAGAACACCGGGGAGCTGTTTTTT
>TRBV20-1|NA|TRBJ1-5|NA
CSAKPVIGNQPQHF
TGCAGTGCTAAGCCAGTAATCGGTAATCAGCCCCAGCATTTT
>TRBV10-3|NA|TRBJ1-3|TRBD1
CATCQGTGRGNTIYF
TGTGCCACCTGTCAAGGGACAGGGCGAGGAAACACCATATATTTT
>TRBV12-3/TRBV12-4|many|TRBJ1-1|NA
CASSSHRVEAFF
TGTGCCAGCAGTTCTCACAGGGTTGAAGCTTTCTTT
>TRBV20-1|few|TRBJ1-1|TRBD1
CSARRTGSPNTEAFF
TGCAGTGCTAGGAGGACAGGCTCTCCCAACACTGAAGCTTTCTTT
>TRBV6-5|NA|TRBJ1-1|NA
CASSYGTLWENTEAFF
TGTGCCAGCAGTTACGGTACCCTGTGGGAGAACACTGAAGCTTTCTTT
>TRBV7-6|NA|TRBJ2-7|NA
CASSGLSGAGFHEQYF
TGTGCCAGCAGTGGACTATCGGGGGCAGGTTTCCACGAGCAGTACTTC
>TRBV10-3|few|TRBJ1-2|TRBD1
CAISKSDRDPYTF
TGTGCCATCAGTAAATCCGACAGGGACCCGTACACCTTC
>TRBV6-1|few|TRBJ2-6|NA
CASTRRGGTGANVLTF
TGTGCCAGCACCCGAAGGGGGGGAACAGGGGCCAACGTCCTGACTTTC
>TRBV5-5|few|TRBJ1-1|NA
CASSLNPASFSEAFF
TGTGCCAGCAGCTTGAATCCAGCGAGTTTCTCTGAAGCTTTCTTT
>TRBV20-1|NA|TRBJ2-1|NA
CSALWGANEQFF
TGCAGTGCCCTTTGGGGGGCCAATGAGCAGTTCTTC
>TRBV9|NA|TRBJ2-3|TRBD2
CASSASGRGGTDTQYF
TGTGCCAGCAGCGCGAGCGGGAGGGGGGGCACAGATACGCAGTATTTT
>TRBV30|few|TRBJ2-7|TRBD2
CAWSVRLAGFEQYF
TGTGCCTGGAGTGTCCGACTAGCGGGGTTTGAGCAGTACTTC
>TRBV12-3/TRBV12-4|many|TRBJ2-5|NA
CASSRAGAMETQYF
TGTGCCAGCAGTAGGGCGGGGGCTATGGAGACCCAGTACTTC
>TRBV7-2|NA|TRBJ2-7|TRBD2
CASSQLVAGVDEQYF
TGTGCCAGCAGCCAACTCGTAGCGGGAGTCGACGAGCAGTACTTC
>TRBV19|few|TRBJ2-2|TRBD2
CASNRGDTGELFF
TGTGCCAGTAACCGGGGGGACACCGGGGAGCTGTTTTTT
>TRBV12-3/TRBV12-4|few|TRBJ2-5|NA
CASSFGVKRETQYF
TGTGCCAGCAGTTTCGGGGTCAAAAGGGAGACCCAGTACTTC
>TRBV7-2|few|TRBJ1-3|NA
CASSLVAVGNTIYF
TGTGCCAGCAGCTTAGTGGCGGTGGGAAACACCATATATTTT
>TRBV11-2|many|TRBJ2-1|NA
CASSLVGSYNEQFF
TGTGCCAGCAGCTTAGTCGGGTCGTACAATGAGCAGTTCTTC
>TRBV5-1|NA|TRBJ2-3|TRBD2
CASSGGTSGTADTQYF
TGCGCCAGCAGCGGCGGGACTAGCGGGACGGCAGATACGCAGTATTTT
>TRBV5-1|many|TRBJ2-7|NA
CASSLSPFSYEQYF
TGCGCCAGCAGCTTGAGTCCATTCTCCTACGAGCAGTACTTC
>TRBV10-3|many|TRBJ2-3|TRBD2
CAISPNSGDTQYF
TGTGCCATCAGCCCGAATAGCGGGGACACGCAGTATTTT